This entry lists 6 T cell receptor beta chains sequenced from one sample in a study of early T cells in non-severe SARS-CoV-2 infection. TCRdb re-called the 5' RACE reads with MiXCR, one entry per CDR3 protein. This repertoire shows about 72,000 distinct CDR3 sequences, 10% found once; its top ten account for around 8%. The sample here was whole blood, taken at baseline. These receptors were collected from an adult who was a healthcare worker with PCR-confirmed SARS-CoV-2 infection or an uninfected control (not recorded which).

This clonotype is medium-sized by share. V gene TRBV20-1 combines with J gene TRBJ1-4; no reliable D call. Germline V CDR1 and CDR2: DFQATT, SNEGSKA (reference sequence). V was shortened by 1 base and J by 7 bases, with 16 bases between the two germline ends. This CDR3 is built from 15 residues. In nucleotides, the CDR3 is TGCAGTGCTAGAGGGACGGACCTCCGGGGTGAAAAACTGTTTTTT. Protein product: CSARGTDLRGEKLFF.

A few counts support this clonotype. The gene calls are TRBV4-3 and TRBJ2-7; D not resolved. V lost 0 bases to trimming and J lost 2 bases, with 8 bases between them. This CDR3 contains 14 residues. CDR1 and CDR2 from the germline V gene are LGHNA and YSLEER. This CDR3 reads CASSQEDGAYEQYF. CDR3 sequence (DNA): TGCGCCAGCAGCCAAGAGGACGGAGCCTACGAGCAGTACTTC.

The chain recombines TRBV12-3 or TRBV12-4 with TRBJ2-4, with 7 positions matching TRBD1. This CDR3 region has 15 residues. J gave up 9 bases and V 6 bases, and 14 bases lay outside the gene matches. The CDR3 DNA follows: TGTGCCAGCAGACCGGACAGGTGGGATAGTGGCATTCAGTACTTC. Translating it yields CASRPDRWDSGIQYF.

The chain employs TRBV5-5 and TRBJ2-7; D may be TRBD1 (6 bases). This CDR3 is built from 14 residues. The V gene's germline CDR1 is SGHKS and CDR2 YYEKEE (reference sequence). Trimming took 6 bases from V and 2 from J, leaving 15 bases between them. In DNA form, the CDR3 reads TGTGCCAGCACCCCTAGATGGGGGCCCTACGAGCAGTACTTC. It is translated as CASTPRWGPYEQYF.

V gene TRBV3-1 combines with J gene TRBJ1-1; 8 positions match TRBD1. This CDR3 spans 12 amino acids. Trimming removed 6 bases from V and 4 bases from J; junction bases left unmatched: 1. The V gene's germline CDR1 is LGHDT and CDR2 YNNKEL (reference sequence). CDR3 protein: CASRGTGTEAFF. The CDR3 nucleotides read TGTGCCAGCAGGGGGACAGGCACTGAAGCTTTCTTT.

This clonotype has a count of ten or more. For the CDR3, the DNA is TGTGCCAGCAGCGTATTCGCGGGGGGCACAGATACGCAGTATTTT. Encoded protein: CASSVFAGGTDTQYF. This chain links TRBV9 with TRBJ2-3, with 7 bases aligning to TRBD2. CDR1 and CDR2 (germline): SGDLS, YYNGEE. V shed 1 base, J shed 1 base, and the junction held 3 bases outside the gene matches. CDR3 length: 15 amino acids.